This TCR beta chain was captured in a study of CD8+CD57+ T cells in acquired aplastic anemia. Selection for sequencing was limited to patients who had shown CD8+CD57+ cell expansion by flow cytometry. Therapy had not been given to patients before blood sampling. Profiles of TCR beta VDJ and CDR3 were generated from a genomic DNA template. TCRdb reprocessed the reads via MiXCR and lists one record per CDR3 protein. This table has fewer than 85,000 distinct CDR3 sequences, approximately 70% appearing once. The germline V gene has CDR1 SGHTA and CDR2 FQGTGA. The V end lost 3 bases, the J end lost 0 bases, and 6 bases lay between the germline ends. This CDR3 comprises 13 residues.

The chain has TRBV7-3 and TRBJ2-7; D gene unclear. The receptor was isolated from a human donor with aplastic anemia. The sample taken for sequencing was sorted CD4+, CD8+, or CD8+CD57+ T cells (not recorded which) from PBMCs. CDR3: CASSLAASYEQYF. The DNA of the CDR3 is TGTGCCAGCAGCTTGGCGGCCTCCTACGAGCAGTACTTC.